Shown below are 3 T cell receptor beta chains from a single sample sequenced in a study of vaccination effects on CD4 cells after COVID-19 (dated by TCRdb to the early 2020s). Their target antigens are unknown. Library preparation used the immunoSEQ multiplex PCR assay. TCRdb limited this immuneACCESS table to in-frame rearrangements with V and J called. A share of clones is missing; checked studies link under half to unresolved V genes, and the rest is unexplained. The sample table shows tens of thousands of clones, and about 70% are seen once. About 1.7% of the sample goes to the ten largest clones. In the ViraFEST assay, PBMC were stimulated with viral peptide pools, and TCR sequencing was then used to find antigen-specific CD4+ T cell clonotypes based on their expansion. After around 11 days of culture, CD4+ T cells were isolated with the EasySep CD4+ T cell isolation kit. The material was CD4+ T cells from PBMCs cultured with HCoV-229E spike peptides, obtained before COVID-19 vaccination. This specimen's cell subset or site label, interpreted: HCoV-229E spike overlapping peptide pool stimulation. The receptors here all came from a human donor who received a COVID-19 vaccine.

V is TRBV29-1 and J is TRBJ1-5; D is uncertain. CDR1 and CDR2 (germline): SQVTM, ANQGSEA. Trimming removed 5 bases at V and 0 bases at J, with 17 bases between. The CDR3 length is 16 residues. The CDR3 loop is CSVIAGATNSNQPQHF. DNA for the CDR3: TGCAGCGTTATCGCCGGTGCCACGAATAGCAATCAGCCCCAGCATTTT.

J is TRBJ2-1 and V is TRBV18; D is uncertain. CDR1 is KGHSH and CDR2 is LQKENI in the germline V gene. CDR3 length equals 15 residues. The V gene lost 3 bases and the J gene lost 7 bases, with 16 bases spanning the gap. CDR3 residues: CASSPPGRQINEQFF. CDR3 bases: TGTGCCAGCTCACCGCCTGGGCGGCAGATAAATGAGCAGTTCTTC.

In its sample, this clone was seen a few times. The CDR3 spells CASSWDRLYGYTF. The CDR3 nucleotides read TGTGCCAGCAGCTGGGACCGACTTTATGGCTACACCTTC. The rearrangement joins TRBV6-5 to TRBJ1-2; TRBD1 is a possible D gene (5 bases). The CDR3 covers 13 residues. Germline V CDR1 and CDR2: MNHEY, SVGAGI. V was cut by 6 bases and J by 5 bases, with 13 bases left in between.